Listed below are T cell receptor beta chains from one sample, sequenced in a study of CD8 T cells in ankylosing spondylitis. TCRdb analysed the 5' RACE reads with MiXCR anew, one entry per CDR3 protein. The top ten clones hold 6% of a sample with approximately 150,000 distinct CDR3 sequences, 30% to 40% of them seen once. The sample was synovial fluid, either unsorted or a sorted T cell fraction (not recorded which). The receptors were sampled from a male donor with ankylosing spondylitis. Both conserved end residues are part of each CDR3. Each record gives: CDR3 protein, CDR3 DNA, D gene, J gene, V gene, clone size. The D gene is left open where the match is weak. Some rows mark clone size as missing; the rest say once, few, many or name a class of expanded clone.

CDR3 protein: CASSLVGDPKNIQYF
CDR3 DNA: TGTGCCAGCAGTTTAGTTGGGGATCCCAAAAACATTCAGTACTTC
D gene: .
J gene: TRBJ2-4
V gene: TRBV28
clone size: .

CDR3 protein: CASSQEKAGGYTEAFF
CDR3 DNA: TGCGCCAGCAGCCAAGAAAAGGCGGGGGGCTACACTGAAGCTTTCTTT
D gene: .
J gene: TRBJ1-1
V gene: TRBV4-1
clone size: few

CDR3 protein: CASSSGRGGTEAFF
CDR3 DNA: TGTGCCAGCAGCTCGGGGAGGGGCGGAACTGAAGCTTTCTTT
D gene: .
J gene: TRBJ1-1
V gene: TRBV7-9
clone size: .

CDR3 protein: CASSLVAGPRSEQFF
CDR3 DNA: TGTGCCAGCAGCTTAGTAGCGGGCCCCAGATCTGAGCAGTTCTTC
D gene: TRBD2
J gene: TRBJ2-1
V gene: TRBV7-9
clone size: few

CDR3 protein: CSARDALGASSTDTQYF
CDR3 DNA: TGCAGTGCTAGAGACGCCCTTGGAGCATCTTCCACAGATACGCAGTATTTT
D gene: .
J gene: TRBJ2-3
V gene: TRBV20-1
clone size: .

CDR3 protein: CSARETAGYYGYTF
CDR3 DNA: TGCAGTGCTAGAGAAACAGCTGGGTACTATGGCTACACCTTC
D gene: .
J gene: TRBJ1-2
V gene: TRBV20-1
clone size: .

CDR3 protein: CSLQGASGETQYF
CDR3 DNA: TGCAGTCTCCAGGGGGCTTCGGGAGAGACCCAGTACTTC
D gene: TRBD1
J gene: TRBJ2-5
V gene: TRBV20-1
clone size: .

CDR3 protein: CASSRGRTNQPQHF
CDR3 DNA: TGTGCCAGTTCTCGGGGCAGGACTAATCAGCCCCAGCATTTT
D gene: .
J gene: TRBJ1-5
V gene: TRBV6-1
clone size: few

CDR3 protein: CASSPREGASFEQYF
CDR3 DNA: TGTGCCAGCAGTCCACGGGAGGGGGCCTCATTCGAGCAGTACTTC
D gene: .
J gene: TRBJ2-7
V gene: TRBV12-3/TRBV12-4
clone size: .

CDR3 protein: CASSQEPALAAYEQYF
CDR3 DNA: TGCGCCAGCAGCCAAGAGCCGGCCCTAGCCGCCTACGAGCAGTACTTC
D gene: .
J gene: TRBJ2-7
V gene: TRBV4-1
clone size: .

CDR3 protein: CASSLGLAVIDVETQYF
CDR3 DNA: TGTGCCAGCAGCCTGGGACTAGCGGTAATCGATGTAGAGACCCAGTACTTC
D gene: TRBD2
J gene: TRBJ2-5
V gene: TRBV7-2
clone size: .

CDR3 protein: CAGRDRGRNEKLFF
CDR3 DNA: TGTGCCGGACGGGACAGGGGTCGGAATGAAAAACTGTTTTTT
D gene: TRBD1
J gene: TRBJ1-4
V gene: TRBV28
clone size: many

CDR3 protein: CASSPLDKVYGYTF
CDR3 DNA: TGTGCCAGCAGTCCCCTTGACAAGGTATATGGCTACACCTTC
D gene: .
J gene: TRBJ1-2
V gene: TRBV12-3/TRBV12-4
clone size: many

CDR3 protein: CASRPTGVETQYF
CDR3 DNA: TGTGCCAGCAGGCCCACAGGGGTAGAGACCCAGTACTTC
D gene: TRBD1
J gene: TRBJ2-5
V gene: TRBV12-3/TRBV12-4
clone size: .

CDR3 protein: CASSLGFEQYF
CDR3 DNA: TGTGCCAGCAGTTTGGGATTCGAGCAGTACTTC
D gene: .
J gene: TRBJ2-7
V gene: TRBV12-3/TRBV12-4
clone size: .

CDR3 protein: CSASIFGTGGTDTQYF
CDR3 DNA: TGCAGTGCTAGTATCTTCGGGACAGGGGGCACAGATACGCAGTATTTT
D gene: TRBD1
J gene: TRBJ2-3
V gene: TRBV20-1
clone size: few

CDR3 protein: CSAMTSGFTDTQYF
CDR3 DNA: TGCAGTGCGATGACTAGCGGGTTCACAGATACGCAGTATTTT
D gene: TRBD2
J gene: TRBJ2-3
V gene: TRBV20-1
clone size: .

CDR3 protein: CATSDWGLAGGHGELFF
CDR3 DNA: TGTGCCACCAGTGACTGGGGACTAGCGGGAGGACACGGGGAGCTGTTTTTT
D gene: TRBD2
J gene: TRBJ2-2
V gene: TRBV24-1
clone size: many

CDR3 protein: CSASGRAAKNIQYF
CDR3 DNA: TGCAGTGCTAGCGGGAGGGCAGCCAAAAACATTCAGTACTTC
D gene: TRBD2
J gene: TRBJ2-4
V gene: TRBV20-1
clone size: .

CDR3 protein: CSHVPVVTDTQYF
CDR3 DNA: TGCAGCCATGTTCCAGTAGTTACAGATACGCAGTATTTT
D gene: .
J gene: TRBJ2-3
V gene: TRBV29-1
clone size: many

CDR3 protein: CASSPQRLQETQYF
CDR3 DNA: TGTGCCAGCAGTCCTCAGCGGTTACAAGAGACCCAGTACTTC
D gene: .
J gene: TRBJ2-5
V gene: TRBV12-3/TRBV12-4
clone size: few

CDR3 protein: CASSLKPAGGVGGYTF
CDR3 DNA: TGTGCCAGCAGCCTAAAGCCGGCGGGGGGCGTAGGAGGCTACACCTTC
D gene: .
J gene: TRBJ1-2
V gene: TRBV3-1
clone size: .

CDR3 protein: CASSSETLGQIRPYEQYF
CDR3 DNA: TGTGCCAGCAGCTCGGAGACCCTCGGACAGATAAGACCGTACGAGCAGTACTTC
D gene: .
J gene: TRBJ2-7
V gene: TRBV11-2
clone size: many

CDR3 protein: CASSYSVPPLYTQYF
CDR3 DNA: TGTGCCAGCAGTTACTCGGTCCCTCCGCTGTATACGCAGTATTTT
D gene: .
J gene: TRBJ2-3
V gene: TRBV6-5
clone size: .

CDR3 protein: CASSLSGKASGNTIYF
CDR3 DNA: TGTGCCAGCAGCTTAAGCGGGAAGGCCTCTGGAAACACCATATATTTT
D gene: .
J gene: TRBJ1-3
V gene: TRBV7-9
clone size: .

CDR3 protein: CSARVGGAINYGYTF
CDR3 DNA: TGCAGTGCTAGAGTCGGGGGGGCAATTAACTATGGCTACACCTTC
D gene: .
J gene: TRBJ1-2
V gene: TRBV20-1
clone size: few

CDR3 protein: CASSTFGAQPQHF
CDR3 DNA: TGTGCCAGTAGTACGTTCGGGGCTCAGCCCCAGCATTTT
D gene: .
J gene: TRBJ1-5
V gene: TRBV19
clone size: .

CDR3 protein: CASSLRTAGNSPLHF
CDR3 DNA: TGTGCCAGCAGCTTAAGAACGGCAGGAAATTCACCCCTCCACTTT
D gene: .
J gene: TRBJ1-6
V gene: TRBV7-2
clone size: .

CDR3 protein: CAWSKTGGGYGYTF
CDR3 DNA: TGTGCCTGGAGTAAGACAGGGGGCGGCTATGGCTACACCTTC
D gene: TRBD1
J gene: TRBJ1-2
V gene: TRBV30
clone size: .

CDR3 protein: CASSQQPGSRHEQYF
CDR3 DNA: TGTGCCAGCAGTCAACAGCCCGGTTCTAGGCACGAGCAGTACTTC
D gene: .
J gene: TRBJ2-7
V gene: TRBV3-1
clone size: .

CDR3 protein: CSASETGLLMNTEAFF
CDR3 DNA: TGCAGTGCTAGCGAGACAGGCCTGCTCATGAACACTGAAGCTTTCTTT
D gene: .
J gene: TRBJ1-1
V gene: TRBV20-1
clone size: .

CDR3 protein: CASSPGQANSPLHF
CDR3 DNA: TGTGCCAGCAGCCCGGGACAGGCGAATTCACCCCTCCACTTT
D gene: TRBD1
J gene: TRBJ1-6
V gene: TRBV7-9
clone size: few

CDR3 protein: CASSPLSGEQFF
CDR3 DNA: TGTGCCAGCAGCCCATTGTCCGGTGAGCAGTTCTTC
D gene: .
J gene: TRBJ2-1
V gene: TRBV7-9
clone size: .

CDR3 protein: CASSVGLAGLKTQYF
CDR3 DNA: TGTGCCAGCAGTGTCGGACTAGCGGGTCTTAAGACCCAGTACTTC
D gene: TRBD2
J gene: TRBJ2-5
V gene: TRBV2
clone size: many

CDR3 protein: CASTHGRSNQPQHF
CDR3 DNA: TGTGCCAGCACCCACGGGCGGAGCAATCAGCCCCAGCATTTT
D gene: .
J gene: TRBJ1-5
V gene: TRBV7-9
clone size: few

CDR3 protein: CASNPIGRADRNEAFF
CDR3 DNA: TGCGCCAGTAATCCGATCGGGAGGGCCGACAGAAATGAAGCTTTCTTT
D gene: .
J gene: TRBJ1-1
V gene: TRBV5-1
clone size: many

CDR3 protein: CASSSTRDRGRNTIYF
CDR3 DNA: TGTGCCAGCAGTTCCACCCGGGACAGGGGTCGAAACACCATATATTTT
D gene: TRBD1
J gene: TRBJ1-3
V gene: TRBV6-5
clone size: once

CDR3 protein: CASSGTGPTDTQYF
CDR3 DNA: TGTGCCAGTTCCGGGACAGGGCCCACAGATACGCAGTATTTT
D gene: TRBD1
J gene: TRBJ2-3
V gene: TRBV9
clone size: few

CDR3 protein: CASSSQIAGANVLTF
CDR3 DNA: TGTGCCAGCAGCTCACAAATTGCTGGGGCCAACGTCCTGACTTTC
D gene: .
J gene: TRBJ2-6
V gene: TRBV7-3
clone size: medium-sized

CDR3 protein: CATKSGAITGELFF
CDR3 DNA: TGTGCCACAAAAAGCGGGGCGATCACCGGGGAGCTGTTTTTT
D gene: TRBD2
J gene: TRBJ2-2
V gene: TRBV12-3/TRBV12-4
clone size: .

CDR3 protein: CASSSVPTGVGGELFF
CDR3 DNA: TGCGCCAGCAGCTCCGTACCAACAGGGGTTGGTGGGGAGCTGTTTTTT
D gene: TRBD1
J gene: TRBJ2-2
V gene: TRBV5-1
clone size: .